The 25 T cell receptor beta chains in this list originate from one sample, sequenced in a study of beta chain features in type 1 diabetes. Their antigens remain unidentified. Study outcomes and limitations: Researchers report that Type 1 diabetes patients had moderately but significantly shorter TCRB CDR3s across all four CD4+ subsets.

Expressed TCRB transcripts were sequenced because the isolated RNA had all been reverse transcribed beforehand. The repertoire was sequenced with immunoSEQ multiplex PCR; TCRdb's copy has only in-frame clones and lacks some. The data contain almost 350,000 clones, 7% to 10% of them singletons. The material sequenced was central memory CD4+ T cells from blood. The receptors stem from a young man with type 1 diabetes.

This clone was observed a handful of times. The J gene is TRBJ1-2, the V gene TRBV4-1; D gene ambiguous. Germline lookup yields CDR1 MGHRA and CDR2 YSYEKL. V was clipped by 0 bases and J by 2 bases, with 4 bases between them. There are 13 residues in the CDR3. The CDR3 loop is CASSQEGNYGYTF. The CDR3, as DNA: TGCGCCAGCAGCCAAGAAGGAAACTATGGCTACACCTTC.

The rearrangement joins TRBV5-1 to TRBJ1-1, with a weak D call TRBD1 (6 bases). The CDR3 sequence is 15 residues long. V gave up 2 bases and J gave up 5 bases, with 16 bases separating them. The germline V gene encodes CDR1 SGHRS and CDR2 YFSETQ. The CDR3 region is CASSLSGTTGTEAFF. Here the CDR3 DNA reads TGCGCCAGCAGCTTAAGTGGGACCACAGGGACTGAAGCTTTCTTT.

Written as DNA, the CDR3 is TGTGCCAGCAGTTACACAGCGAACACTGAAGCTTTCTTT. Translated: CASSYTANTEAFF. The genes are TRBV6-5 and TRBJ1-1; D is undetermined. V was cut by 2 bases and J by 1 base, with 5 bases left in between. In germline, CDR1 is MNHEY, CDR2 SVGAGI. This CDR3 is 13 amino acids long.

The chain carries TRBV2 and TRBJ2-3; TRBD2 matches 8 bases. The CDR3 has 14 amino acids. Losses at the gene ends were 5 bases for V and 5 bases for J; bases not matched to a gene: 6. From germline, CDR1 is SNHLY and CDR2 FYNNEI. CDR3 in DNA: TGTGCCAGCAGTCAGGGACTAGGTCGAGATACGCAGTATTTT. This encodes CASSQGLGRDTQYF.

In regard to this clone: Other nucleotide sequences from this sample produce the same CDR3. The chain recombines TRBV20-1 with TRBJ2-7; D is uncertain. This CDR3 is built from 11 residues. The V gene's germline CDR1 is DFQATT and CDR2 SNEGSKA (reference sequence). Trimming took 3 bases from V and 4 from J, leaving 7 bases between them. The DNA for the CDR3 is TGCAGTGCTAGCGACACATACGAGCAGTACTTC. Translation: CSASDTYEQYF.

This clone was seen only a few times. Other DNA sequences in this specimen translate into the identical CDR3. CDR3 protein: CASSFQGDTEAFF. As DNA, the CDR3 is TGTGCCAGCAGCTTTCAGGGAGACACTGAAGCTTTCTTT. The chain has TRBV6-5 and TRBJ1-1; maybe TRBD1 (5 bases). Trimming pared 6 bases from V and 3 bases from J, leaving 11 bases between. The CDR3 extends over 13 amino acids. The germline CDR1 and CDR2 sequences are MNHEY and SVGAGI.

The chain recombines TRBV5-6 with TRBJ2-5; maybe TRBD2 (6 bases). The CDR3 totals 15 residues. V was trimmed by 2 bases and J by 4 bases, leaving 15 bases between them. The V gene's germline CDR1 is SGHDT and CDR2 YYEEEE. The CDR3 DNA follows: TGTGCCAGCAGCTTCGGAGGGGATGGAGGAGAGACCCAGTACTTC. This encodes CASSFGGDGGETQYF. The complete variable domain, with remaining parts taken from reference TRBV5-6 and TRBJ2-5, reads DAGVTQSPTHLIKTRGQQVTLRCSPKSGHDTVSWYQQALGQGPQFIFQYYEEEERQRGNFPDRFSGHQFPNYSSELNVNALLLGDSALYLCASSFGGDGGETQYFGPGTRLLVL.

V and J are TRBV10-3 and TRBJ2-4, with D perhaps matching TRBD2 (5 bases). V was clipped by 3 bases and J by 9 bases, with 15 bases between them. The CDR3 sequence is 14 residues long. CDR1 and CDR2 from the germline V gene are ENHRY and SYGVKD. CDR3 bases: TGTGCCATCAGTGAACGGGAACAAACGAGCATTCAGTACTTC. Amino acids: CAISEREQTSIQYF.

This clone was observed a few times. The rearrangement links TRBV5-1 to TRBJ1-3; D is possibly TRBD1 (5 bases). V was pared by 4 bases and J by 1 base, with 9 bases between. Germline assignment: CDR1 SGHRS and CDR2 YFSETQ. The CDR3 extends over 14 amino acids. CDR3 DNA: TGCGCCAGCAGCGCGGGGACTTCTGGAAACACCATATATTTT. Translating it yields CASSAGTSGNTIYF.

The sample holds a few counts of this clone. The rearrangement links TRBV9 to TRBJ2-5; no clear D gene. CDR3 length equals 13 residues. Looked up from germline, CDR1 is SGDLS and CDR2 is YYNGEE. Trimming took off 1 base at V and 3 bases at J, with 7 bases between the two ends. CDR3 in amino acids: CASSVSQEETQYF. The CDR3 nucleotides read TGTGCCAGCAGCGTATCCCAGGAAGAGACCCAGTACTTC.

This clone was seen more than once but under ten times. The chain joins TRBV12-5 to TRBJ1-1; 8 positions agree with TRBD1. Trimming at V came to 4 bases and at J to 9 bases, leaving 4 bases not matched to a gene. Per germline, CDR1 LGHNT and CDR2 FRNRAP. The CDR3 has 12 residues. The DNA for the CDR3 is TGTGCTAGTGGTTCAACAGGGGGGCAAGCTTTCTTT. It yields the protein CASGSTGGQAFF. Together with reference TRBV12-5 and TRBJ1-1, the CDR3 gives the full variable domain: DARVTQTPRHKVTEMGQEVTMRCQPILGHNTVFWYRQTMMQGLELLAYFRNRAPLDDSGMPKDRFSAEMPDATLATLKIQPSEPRDSAVYFCASGSTGGQAFFGQGTRLTVV.

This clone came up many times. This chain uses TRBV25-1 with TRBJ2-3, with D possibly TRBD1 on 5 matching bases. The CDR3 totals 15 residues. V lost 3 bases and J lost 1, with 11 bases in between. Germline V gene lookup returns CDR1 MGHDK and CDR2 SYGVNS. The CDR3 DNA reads TGTGCCAGCAGTGAGAGGCCACAGGGCACAGATACGCAGTATTTT. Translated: CASSERPQGTDTQYF.

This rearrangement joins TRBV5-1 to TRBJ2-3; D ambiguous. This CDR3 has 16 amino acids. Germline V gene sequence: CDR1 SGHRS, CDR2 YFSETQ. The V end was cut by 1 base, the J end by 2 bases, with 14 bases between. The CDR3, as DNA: TGCGCCAGCAGCTTGTTTGTTGAACATACCACAGATACGCAGTATTTT. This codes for CASSLFVEHTTDTQYF. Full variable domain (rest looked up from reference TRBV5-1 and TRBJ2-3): KAGVTQTPRYLIKTRGQQVTLSCSPISGHRSVSWYQQTPGQGLQFLFEYFSETQRNKGNFPGRFSGRQFSNSRSEMNVSTLELGDSALYLCASSLFVEHTTDTQYFGPGTRLTVL.

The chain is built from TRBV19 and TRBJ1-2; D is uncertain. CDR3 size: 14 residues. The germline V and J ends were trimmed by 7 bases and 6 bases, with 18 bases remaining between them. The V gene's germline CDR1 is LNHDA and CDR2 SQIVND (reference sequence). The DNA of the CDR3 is TGTGCCAGTAAACGGACCTTCGTTGACCATGGCTACACCTTC. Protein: CASKRTFVDHGYTF.

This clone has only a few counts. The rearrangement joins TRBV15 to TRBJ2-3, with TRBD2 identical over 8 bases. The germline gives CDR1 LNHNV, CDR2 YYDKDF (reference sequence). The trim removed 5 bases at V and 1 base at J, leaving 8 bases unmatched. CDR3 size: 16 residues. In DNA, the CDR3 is TGTGCCACCAGCTCCCGAAGAGCGGGGGGCACAGATACGCAGTATTTT. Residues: CATSSRRAGGTDTQYF.

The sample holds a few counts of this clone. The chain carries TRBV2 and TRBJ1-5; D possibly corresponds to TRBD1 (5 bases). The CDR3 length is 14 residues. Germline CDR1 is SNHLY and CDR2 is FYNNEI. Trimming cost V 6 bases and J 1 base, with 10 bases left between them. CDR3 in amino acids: CASRAGISNQPQHF. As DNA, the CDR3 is TGTGCCAGCAGAGCAGGGATCAGCAATCAGCCCCAGCATTTT.

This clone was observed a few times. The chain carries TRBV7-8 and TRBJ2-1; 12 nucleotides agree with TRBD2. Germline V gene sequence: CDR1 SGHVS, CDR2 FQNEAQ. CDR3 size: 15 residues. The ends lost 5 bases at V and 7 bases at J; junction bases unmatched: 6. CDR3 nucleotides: TGTGCCAGCAGCCGTGAGACTAGCGGGGGAAATGAGCAGTTCTTC. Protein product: CASSRETSGGNEQFF. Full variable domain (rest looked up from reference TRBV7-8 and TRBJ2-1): GAGVSQSPRYKVAKRGQDVALRCDPISGHVSLFWYQQALGQGPEFLTYFQNEAQLDKSGLPSDRFFAERPEGSVSTLKIQRTQQEDSAVYLCASSRETSGGNEQFFGPGTRLTVL.

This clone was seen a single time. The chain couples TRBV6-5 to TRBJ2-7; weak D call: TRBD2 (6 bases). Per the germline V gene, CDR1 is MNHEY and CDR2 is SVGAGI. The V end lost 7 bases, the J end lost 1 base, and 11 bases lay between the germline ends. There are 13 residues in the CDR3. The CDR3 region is CASIPGTSYEQYF. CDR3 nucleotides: TGTGCCAGCATCCCCGGGACTTCCTACGAGCAGTACTTC.

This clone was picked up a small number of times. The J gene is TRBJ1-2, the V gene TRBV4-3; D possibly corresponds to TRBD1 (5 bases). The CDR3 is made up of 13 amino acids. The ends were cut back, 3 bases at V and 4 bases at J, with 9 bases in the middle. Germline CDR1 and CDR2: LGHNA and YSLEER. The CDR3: CASSHGGGYGYTF. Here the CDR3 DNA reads TGCGCCAGCAGCCACGGGGGGGGCTATGGCTACACCTTC.

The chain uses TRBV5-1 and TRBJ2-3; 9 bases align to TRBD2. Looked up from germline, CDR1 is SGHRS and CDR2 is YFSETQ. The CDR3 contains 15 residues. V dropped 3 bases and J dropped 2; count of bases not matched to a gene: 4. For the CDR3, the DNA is TGCGCCAGCAGCTCCCTAGCGGGGACCACAGATACGCAGTATTTT. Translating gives CASSSLAGTTDTQYF.

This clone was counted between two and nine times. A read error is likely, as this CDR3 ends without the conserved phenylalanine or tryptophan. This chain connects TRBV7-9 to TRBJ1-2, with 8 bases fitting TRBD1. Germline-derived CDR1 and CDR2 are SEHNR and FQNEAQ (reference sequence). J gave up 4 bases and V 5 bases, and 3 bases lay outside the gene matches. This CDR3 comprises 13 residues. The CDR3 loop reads CASSTGQGYGYTL. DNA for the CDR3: TGTGCCAGCAGCACCGGACAGGGCTATGGCTACACCCTC.

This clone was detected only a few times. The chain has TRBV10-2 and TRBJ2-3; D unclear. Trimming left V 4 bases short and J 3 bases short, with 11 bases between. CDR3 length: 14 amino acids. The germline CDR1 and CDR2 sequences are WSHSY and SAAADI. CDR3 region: CASSGSTATDTQYF. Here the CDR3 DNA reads TGCGCCAGCAGTGGTAGTACTGCGACAGATACGCAGTATTTT.

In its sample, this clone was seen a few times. This CDR3 reads CASSRATGALGYEQYF. CDR3 bases: TGTGCCAGCAGCCGCGCCACAGGGGCTCTCGGCTACGAGCAGTACTTC. V and J are TRBV7-2 and TRBJ2-7; TRBD1 aligns across 7 bases. Trimming took 5 bases from V and 3 from J; bases not matched to a gene: 13. This CDR3 is built from 16 residues. CDR1 is SGHTA and CDR2 is FQGNSA in the germline V gene.

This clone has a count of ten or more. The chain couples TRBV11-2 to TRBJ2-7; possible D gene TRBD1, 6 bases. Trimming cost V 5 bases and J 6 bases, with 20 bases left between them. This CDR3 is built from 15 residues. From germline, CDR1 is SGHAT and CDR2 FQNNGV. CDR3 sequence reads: CASSPSRHRAGEQYF. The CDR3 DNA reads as TGTGCCAGCAGCCCATCCCGGCACAGGGCGGGCGAGCAGTACTTC.

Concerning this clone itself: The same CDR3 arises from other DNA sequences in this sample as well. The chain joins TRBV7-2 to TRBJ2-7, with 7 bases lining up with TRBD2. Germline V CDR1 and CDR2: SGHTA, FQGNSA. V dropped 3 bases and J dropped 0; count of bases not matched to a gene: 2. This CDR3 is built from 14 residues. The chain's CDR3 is CASSLERDSYEQYF. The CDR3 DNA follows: TGTGCCAGCAGCTTGGAGCGGGACTCCTACGAGCAGTACTTC.